The 14 T cell receptor beta chains given below trace back to one sample, sequenced in a study of shared clonotypes between healthy human individuals. Clones were read by immunoSEQ multiplex PCR, and TCRdb kept only the in-frame ones, dropping some. The sample holds about 2.3 million clones, roughly 93% seen once. The specimen was naive CD4+ T cells from PBMCs. Subset here: CD45RA+ positively selected. Source of these receptors: a man aged 18-30 years in good health. Some clones in this sample may be carry-over from other donors' samples.

A word on this clone: The germline gene is not matched at one end of the junction; a read error may be the cause. Different DNA sequences within this sample yield the same CDR3. CDR3 DNA: TGTGCCAGCAGTTACTCTGGACAGGGGGAGGCGAATGAAGCTTTTTTT. Amino acid sequence: CASSYSGQGEANEAFF. The chain is built from TRBV6-6 and TRBJ1-1; TRBD1 matches at 10 bases. The CDR3 spans 16 residues. Germline CDR1 is MNHNY and CDR2 is SVGAGI (reference sequence).

Points on this clone: Compared with germline, one end of the junction differs, possibly owing to a read error. The chain recombines TRBV6-4 with TRBJ1-5, with 9 bases fitting TRBD1. Per the germline V gene, CDR1 is MRHNA and CDR2 is SNTAGT. The CDR3 has 15 residues. This chain's CDR3 is CASSNSDRGYQPQHF. The CDR3, as DNA: TGTGCCAGCAGTAACTCGGACAGGGGATATCAGCCCCAGCATTTT.

The rearrangement links TRBV9 to TRBJ2-7; TRBD2 matches 9 bases. V shed 5 bases, J shed 3 bases, and the junction held 9 bases outside the gene matches. The CDR3 consists of 15 residues. Germline CDR1 SGDLS, CDR2 YYNGEE. DNA for the CDR3: TGTGCCAGCAGTCCCGTGGTAGCGGGAGACTACGAGCAGTACTTC. Its translation: CASSPVVAGDYEQYF.

The chain recombines TRBV9 with TRBJ1-3; weak D call: TRBD1 (5 bases). Trimming removed 4 bases from V and 2 bases from J, with 10 bases in between. Looked up from germline, CDR1 is SGDLS and CDR2 is YYNGEE. The CDR3 totals 14 residues. CDR3 sequence: CASSLLGPGNTIYF. CDR3 DNA: TGTGCCAGCAGCCTCTTGGGACCTGGAAACACCATATATTTT.

V usage is TRBV4-2 and J usage is TRBJ1-5, with 11 bases matching TRBD1. The CDR3 extends over 17 amino acids. With 4 bases clipped from V and 5 bases from J, the junction kept 10 bases outside the gene matches. The germline V gene encodes CDR1 LGHNA and CDR2 YNFKEQ. The CDR3 nucleotides are TGTGCCAGCAGCCCCCAACATGGACAGGGGGCCGATCAGCCCCAGCATTTT. It encodes CASSPQHGQGADQPQHF.

This chain connects TRBV30 to TRBJ2-3, with TRBD1 matching 8 bases. Germline V CDR1 and CDR2: GTSNPN, SVGIG (reference sequence). With V trimmed by 6 bases and J by 6 bases, 8 bases remained unmatched. CDR3 length: 13 amino acids. Written as DNA, the CDR3 is TGTGCCTGTTCTAGGACAGGGAGGGATACGCAGTATTTT. Its protein is CACSRTGRDTQYF.

The chain employs TRBV30 and TRBJ2-5, with 12 bases identical to TRBD1. The CDR3 extends over 13 amino acids. Germline trimming cut 5 bases from V and 5 bases from J; bases unmatched to any gene: 3. Germline loops: CDR1 GTSNPN, CDR2 SVGIG (reference sequence). The CDR3 DNA reads as TGTGCCTGGGGGACAGGGGGCGCGGAGACCCAGTACTTC. As protein: CAWGTGGAETQYF.

J is TRBJ2-5 and V is TRBV5-1; D tentatively fits TRBD1 or TRBD2 (5 bases each). The CDR3 has 13 amino acids. Per the germline V gene, CDR1 is SGHRS and CDR2 is YFSETQ. Trimming removed 7 bases at V and 3 bases at J, with 13 bases between. In DNA form, the CDR3 reads TGCGCCAGCGGGGCGTCGGGAAAAGAGACCCAGTACTTC. Amino acid sequence: CASGASGKETQYF.

The V call is TRBV11-2, the J call TRBJ2-3, with TRBD2 matching over 7 bases. The CDR3 runs to 16 residues. Germline CDR1 reads SGHAT; CDR2 reads FQNNGV. The V segment lost 5 bases and the J segment 2 bases; nucleotides outside the gene matches: 10. The CDR3 region is CASSALAEKDTDTQYF. CDR3 DNA: TGTGCCAGCAGCGCTCTAGCGGAGAAGGACACAGATACGCAGTATTTT.

The rearrangement joins TRBV30 to TRBJ2-1; TRBD1 or TRBD2 may be the D gene (5 bases each). Germline V gene lookup returns CDR1 GTSNPN and CDR2 SVGIG (reference sequence). Trimming stripped 3 bases from V and 1 base from J, with 10 bases between. The CDR3 loop spans 14 amino acids. The CDR3 region is CAWSPGRSYNEQFF. In nucleotides, the CDR3 is TGTGCCTGGAGCCCAGGGAGATCCTACAATGAGCAGTTCTTC.

The gene calls are TRBV7-9 and TRBJ2-5; D remains ambiguous. V lost 6 bases and J 2 bases, leaving 13 bases between the germline ends. There are 14 residues in the CDR3. Germline V gene lookup returns CDR1 SEHNR and CDR2 FQNEAQ (reference sequence). CDR3 DNA sequence: TGTGCCAGCAGGCCGAGAGTGTCTCAAGAGACCCAGTACTTC. Protein sequence: CASRPRVSQETQYF.

As for this clone: Other nucleotide sequences from this sample produce the same CDR3. The V and J genes are TRBV28 and TRBJ1-2, with 8 bases fitting TRBD1. The CDR3 covers 14 residues. Germline V gene lookup returns CDR1 MDHEN and CDR2 SYDVKM. Losses at the gene ends were 2 bases for V and 2 bases for J; bases not matched to a gene: 1. CDR3: CASSLRTGNYGYTF. The CDR3 region has the DNA TGTGCCAGCAGTTTAAGGACAGGGAACTATGGCTACACCTTC.

The V gene is TRBV6-4, the J gene TRBJ2-1; TRBD1 might be the D (5 bases). V was pared by 3 bases and J by 6 bases, with 9 bases between. The germline gives CDR1 MRHNA, CDR2 SNTAGT. This CDR3 spans 13 amino acids. The CDR3 loop reads CASSEQTGNEQFF. CDR3 sequence (DNA): TGTGCCAGCAGTGAGCAAACAGGCAATGAGCAGTTCTTC.

This CDR3 reads CAWSPHLGQGNTIYF. The DNA of the CDR3 is TGTGCCTGGAGTCCTCACCTCGGACAGGGTAACACCATATATTTT. The chain recombines TRBV30 with TRBJ1-3; 8 nucleotides align to TRBD1. The CDR3 has 15 residues. V lost 2 bases to trimming and J lost 7 bases; unmatched junction nucleotides: 10. Germline V lookup: CDR1 GTSNPN, CDR2 SVGIG (reference sequence).